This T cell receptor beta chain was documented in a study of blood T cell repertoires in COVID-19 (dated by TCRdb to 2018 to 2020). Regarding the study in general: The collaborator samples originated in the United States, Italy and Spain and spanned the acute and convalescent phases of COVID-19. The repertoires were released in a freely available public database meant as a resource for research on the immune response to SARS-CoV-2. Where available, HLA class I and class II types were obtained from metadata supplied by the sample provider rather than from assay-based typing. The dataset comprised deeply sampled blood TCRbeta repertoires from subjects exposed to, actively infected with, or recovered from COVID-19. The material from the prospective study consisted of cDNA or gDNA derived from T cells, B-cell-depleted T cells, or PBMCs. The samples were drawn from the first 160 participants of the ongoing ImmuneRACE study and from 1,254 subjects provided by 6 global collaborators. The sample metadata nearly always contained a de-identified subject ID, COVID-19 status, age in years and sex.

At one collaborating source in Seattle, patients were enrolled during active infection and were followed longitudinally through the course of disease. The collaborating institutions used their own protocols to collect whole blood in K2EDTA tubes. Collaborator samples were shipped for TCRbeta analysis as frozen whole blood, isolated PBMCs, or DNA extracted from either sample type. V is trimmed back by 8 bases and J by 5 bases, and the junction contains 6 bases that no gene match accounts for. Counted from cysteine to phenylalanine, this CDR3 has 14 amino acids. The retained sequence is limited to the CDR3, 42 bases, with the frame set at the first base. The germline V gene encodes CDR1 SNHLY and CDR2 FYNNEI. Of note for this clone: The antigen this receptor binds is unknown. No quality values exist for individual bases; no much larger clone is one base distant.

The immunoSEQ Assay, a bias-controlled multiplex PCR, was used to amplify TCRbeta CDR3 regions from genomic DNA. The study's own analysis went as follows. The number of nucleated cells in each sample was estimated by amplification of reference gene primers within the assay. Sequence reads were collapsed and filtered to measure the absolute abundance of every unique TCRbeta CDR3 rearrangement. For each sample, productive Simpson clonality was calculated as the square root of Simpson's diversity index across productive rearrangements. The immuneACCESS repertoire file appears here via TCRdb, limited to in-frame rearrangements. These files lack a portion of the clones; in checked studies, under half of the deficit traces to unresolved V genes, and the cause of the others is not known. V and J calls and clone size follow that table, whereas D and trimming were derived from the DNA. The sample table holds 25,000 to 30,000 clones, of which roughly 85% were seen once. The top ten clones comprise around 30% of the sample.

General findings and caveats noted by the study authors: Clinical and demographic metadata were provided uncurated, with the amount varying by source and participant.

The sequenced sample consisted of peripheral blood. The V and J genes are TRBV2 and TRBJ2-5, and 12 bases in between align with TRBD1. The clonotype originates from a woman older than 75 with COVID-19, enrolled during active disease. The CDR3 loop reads CASGGQGAFETQYF. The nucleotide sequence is TGTGCCAGCGGGGGACAGGGGGCTTTTGAGACCCAGTACTTC.